The T cell receptor (beta chain) under discussion was sequenced for a study of T cell repertoires in cytomegalovirus infection. Study-wide background: CMV infection together with matching HLA type was indicated by public TCR beta signatures.

MiXCR, applied by TCRdb to the reads, yields one record per CDR3 protein. This table has roughly 700,000 distinct CDR3 sequences, 30% to 40% appearing once. Study-wide points: Across the ex vivo response, the dominant clonotypes were HLA-C-restricted CMV-specific TCR beta clonotypes. Cumulative public TCR beta family frequency identified carriers of CMV plus the relevant HLA.

CDR1 and CDR2 (germline): SGDLS, YYNGEE. Trimming pared 3 bases from V and 5 bases from J, leaving 12 bases between. The CDR3 contains 14 residues. On this clonotype: Its antigen remains unidentified.

This clonotype originated in a human donor in good health (CMV status not recorded). Some clones in this sample may be carry-over from other donors' samples. The starting material was cultured PBMCs, obtained from culture after CMV antigen stimulation. This rearrangement joins TRBV9 to TRBJ2-1; unclear D gene. For the CDR3, the DNA is TGTGCCAGCAGCGGTGATTTGGGTAACAATGAGCAGTTCTTC. The encoded protein is CASSGDLGNNEQFF.